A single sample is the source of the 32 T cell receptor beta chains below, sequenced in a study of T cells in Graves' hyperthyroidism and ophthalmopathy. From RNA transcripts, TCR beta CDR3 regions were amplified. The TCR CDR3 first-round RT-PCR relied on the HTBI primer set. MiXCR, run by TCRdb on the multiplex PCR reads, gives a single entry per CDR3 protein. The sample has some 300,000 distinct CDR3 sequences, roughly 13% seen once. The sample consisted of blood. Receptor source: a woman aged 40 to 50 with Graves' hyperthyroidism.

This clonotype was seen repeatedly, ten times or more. CDR3 in amino acids: CASSFTHSYEQYF. CDR3 DNA: TGTGCCAGCAGTTTCACCCATTCCTACGAGCAGTACTTC. The genes are TRBV27 and TRBJ2-7; D is unresolved. Looked up from germline, CDR1 is MNHEY and CDR2 is SMNVEV (reference sequence). The CDR3 totals 13 residues. Trimming shortened V by 3 bases and J by 1 base, and 7 bases separated the two germline ends.

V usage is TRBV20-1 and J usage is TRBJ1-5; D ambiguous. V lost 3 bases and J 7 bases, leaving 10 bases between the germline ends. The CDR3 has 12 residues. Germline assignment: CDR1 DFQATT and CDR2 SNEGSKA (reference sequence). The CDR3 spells CSARQSGQPQHF. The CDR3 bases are TGCAGTGCTAGGCAAAGCGGGCAGCCCCAGCATTTT.

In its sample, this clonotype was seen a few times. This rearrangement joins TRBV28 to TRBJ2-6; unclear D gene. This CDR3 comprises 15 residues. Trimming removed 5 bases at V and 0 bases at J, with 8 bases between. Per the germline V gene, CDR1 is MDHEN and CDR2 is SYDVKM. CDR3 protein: CASSPGLSGANVLTF. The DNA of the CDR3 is TGTGCCAGCAGTCCCGGCCTCTCTGGGGCCAACGTCCTGACTTTC.

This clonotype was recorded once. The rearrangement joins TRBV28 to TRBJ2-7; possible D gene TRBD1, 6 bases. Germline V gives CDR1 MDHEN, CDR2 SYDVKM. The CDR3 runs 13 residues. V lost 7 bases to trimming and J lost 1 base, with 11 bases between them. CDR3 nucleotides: TGTGCCAGCATTGGGGGCACGTCCTACGAGCAGTACTTC. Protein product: CASIGGTSYEQYF.

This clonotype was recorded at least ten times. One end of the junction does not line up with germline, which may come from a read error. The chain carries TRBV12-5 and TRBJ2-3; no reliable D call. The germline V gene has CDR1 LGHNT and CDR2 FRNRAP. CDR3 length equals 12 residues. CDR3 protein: CASGLGGDTQYF. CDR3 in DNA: TGTGCTAGTGGATTGGGTGGAGATACGCAGTATTTT.

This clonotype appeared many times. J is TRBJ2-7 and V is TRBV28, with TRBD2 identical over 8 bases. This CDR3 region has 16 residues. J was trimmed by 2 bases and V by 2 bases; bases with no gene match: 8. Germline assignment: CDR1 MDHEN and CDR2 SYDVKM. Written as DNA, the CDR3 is TGTGCCAGCAGTTTACGAGCCAGCGGGAGCACCTACGAGCAGTACTTC. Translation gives CASSLRASGSTYEQYF.

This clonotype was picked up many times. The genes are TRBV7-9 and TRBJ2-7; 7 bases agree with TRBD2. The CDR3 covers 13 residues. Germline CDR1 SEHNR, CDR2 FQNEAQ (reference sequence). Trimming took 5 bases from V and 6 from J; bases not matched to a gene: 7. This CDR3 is CASSPRLASEQYF. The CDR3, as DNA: TGTGCCAGCAGCCCAAGACTAGCTAGCGAGCAGTACTTC.

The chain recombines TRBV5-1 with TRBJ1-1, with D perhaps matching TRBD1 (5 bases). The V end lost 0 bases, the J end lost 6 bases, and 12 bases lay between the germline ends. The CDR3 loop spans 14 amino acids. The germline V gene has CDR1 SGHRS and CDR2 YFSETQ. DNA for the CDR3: TGCGCCAGCAGCTTGGGGCCCGAAGGGGCTGAAGCTTTCTTT. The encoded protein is CASSLGPEGAEAFF.

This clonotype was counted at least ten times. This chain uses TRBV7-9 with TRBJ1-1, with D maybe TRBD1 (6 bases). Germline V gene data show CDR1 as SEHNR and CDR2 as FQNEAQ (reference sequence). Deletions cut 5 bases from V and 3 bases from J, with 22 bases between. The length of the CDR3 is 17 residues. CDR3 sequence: CASSPLWGAGLDTEAFF. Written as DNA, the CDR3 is TGTGCCAGCAGCCCTTTGTGGGGGGCCGGATTGGACACTGAAGCTTTCTTT.

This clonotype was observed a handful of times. The CDR3 DNA reads as TGTGCCAGCTCCAGGGGGTGGAGGAGCTCCTACAATGAGCAGTTCTTC. This gives the protein CASSRGWRSSYNEQFF. The chain has TRBV18 and TRBJ2-1, with TRBD1 identical over 7 bases. The ends lost 6 bases at V and 0 bases at J; junction bases unmatched: 8. CDR3 size: 16 residues. The germline gives CDR1 KGHSH, CDR2 LQKENI.

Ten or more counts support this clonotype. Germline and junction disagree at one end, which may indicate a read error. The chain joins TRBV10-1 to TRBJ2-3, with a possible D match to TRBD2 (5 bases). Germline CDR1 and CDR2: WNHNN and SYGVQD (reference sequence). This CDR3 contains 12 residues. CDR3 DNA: TGTGCCAGCAGCGGACGGACAGATACGCAGTATTTT. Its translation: CASSGRTDTQYF.

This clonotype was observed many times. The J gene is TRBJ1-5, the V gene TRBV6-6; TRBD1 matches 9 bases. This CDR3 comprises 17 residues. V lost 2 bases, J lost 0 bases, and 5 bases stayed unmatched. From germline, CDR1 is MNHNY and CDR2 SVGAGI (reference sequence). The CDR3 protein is CASSYGTGKYSNQPQHF. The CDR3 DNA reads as TGTGCCAGCAGTTACGGGACAGGGAAATATAGCAATCAGCCCCAGCATTTT.

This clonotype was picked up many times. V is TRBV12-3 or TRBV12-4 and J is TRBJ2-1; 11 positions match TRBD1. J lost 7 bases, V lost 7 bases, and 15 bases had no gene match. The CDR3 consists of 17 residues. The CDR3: CASTVTSGTGGLNEQFF. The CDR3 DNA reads TGTGCCAGCACCGTTACATCCGGGACAGGGGGATTAAATGAGCAGTTCTTC.

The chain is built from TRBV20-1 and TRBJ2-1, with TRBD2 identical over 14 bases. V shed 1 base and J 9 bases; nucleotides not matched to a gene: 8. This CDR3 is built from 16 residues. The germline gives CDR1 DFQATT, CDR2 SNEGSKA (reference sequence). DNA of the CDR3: TGCAGTGCTAGAGGTAGACTAGCGGGAGGGTCCGCTGAGCAGTTCTTC. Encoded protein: CSARGRLAGGSAEQFF.

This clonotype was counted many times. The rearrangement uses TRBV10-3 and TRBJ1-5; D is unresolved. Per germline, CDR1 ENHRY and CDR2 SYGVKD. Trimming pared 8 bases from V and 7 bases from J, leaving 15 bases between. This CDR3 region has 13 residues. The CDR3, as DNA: TGTGCCATCTCTTTGGTGGGAGGACAGCCCCAGCATTTT. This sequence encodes CAISLVGGQPQHF.

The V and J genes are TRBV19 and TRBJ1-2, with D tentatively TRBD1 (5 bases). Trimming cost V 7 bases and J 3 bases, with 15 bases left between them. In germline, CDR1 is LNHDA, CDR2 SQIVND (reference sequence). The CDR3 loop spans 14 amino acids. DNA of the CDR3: TGTGCCAGTATCCCCACGGGGCAGTACTATGGCTACACCTTC. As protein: CASIPTGQYYGYTF.

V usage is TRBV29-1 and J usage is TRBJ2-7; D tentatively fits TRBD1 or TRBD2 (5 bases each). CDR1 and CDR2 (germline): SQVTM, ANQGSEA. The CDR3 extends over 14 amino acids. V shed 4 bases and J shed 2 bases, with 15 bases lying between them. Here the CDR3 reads CSVGWDAPPYEQYF. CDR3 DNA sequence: TGCAGCGTTGGTTGGGACGCCCCTCCCTACGAGCAGTACTTC.

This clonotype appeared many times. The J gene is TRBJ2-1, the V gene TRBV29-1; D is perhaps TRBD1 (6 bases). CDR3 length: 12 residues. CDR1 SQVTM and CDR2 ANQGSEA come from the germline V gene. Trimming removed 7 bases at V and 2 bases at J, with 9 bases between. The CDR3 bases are TGCAGCGACAGGGTAGCCTACAATGAGCAGTTCTTC. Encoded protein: CSDRVAYNEQFF.

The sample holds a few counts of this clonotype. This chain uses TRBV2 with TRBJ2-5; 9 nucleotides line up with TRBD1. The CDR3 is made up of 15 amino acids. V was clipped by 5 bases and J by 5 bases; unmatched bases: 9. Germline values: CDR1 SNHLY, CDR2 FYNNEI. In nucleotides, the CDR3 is TGTGCCAGCAGTTCCCGGGACAGGGTCGGGGAGACCCAGTACTTC. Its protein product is CASSSRDRVGETQYF.

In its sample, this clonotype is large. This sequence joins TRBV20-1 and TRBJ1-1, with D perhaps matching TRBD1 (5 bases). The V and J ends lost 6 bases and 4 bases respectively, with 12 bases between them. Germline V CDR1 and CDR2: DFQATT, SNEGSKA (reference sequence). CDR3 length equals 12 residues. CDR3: CSADRGATEAFF. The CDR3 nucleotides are TGCAGTGCGGACCGAGGGGCCACTGAAGCTTTCTTT.

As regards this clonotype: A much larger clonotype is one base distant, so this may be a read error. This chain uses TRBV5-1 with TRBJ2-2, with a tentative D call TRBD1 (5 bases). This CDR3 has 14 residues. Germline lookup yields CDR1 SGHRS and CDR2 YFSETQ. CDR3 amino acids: CETRNGQNTGELFF. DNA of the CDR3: TGCGAGACACGGAACGGACAGAACACCGGGGAGCTGTTTTTT. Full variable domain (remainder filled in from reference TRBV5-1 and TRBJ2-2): KAGVTQTPRYLIKTRGQQVTLSCSPISGHRSVSWYQQTPGQGLQFLFEYFSETQRNKGNFPGRFSGRQFSNSRSEMNVSTLELGDSALYLCETRNGQNTGELFFGEGSRLTVL.

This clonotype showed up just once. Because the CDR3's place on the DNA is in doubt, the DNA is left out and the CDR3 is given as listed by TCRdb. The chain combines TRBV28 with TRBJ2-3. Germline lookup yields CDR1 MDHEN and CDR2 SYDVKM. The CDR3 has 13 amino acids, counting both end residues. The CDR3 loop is CASILVVTDTQYF.

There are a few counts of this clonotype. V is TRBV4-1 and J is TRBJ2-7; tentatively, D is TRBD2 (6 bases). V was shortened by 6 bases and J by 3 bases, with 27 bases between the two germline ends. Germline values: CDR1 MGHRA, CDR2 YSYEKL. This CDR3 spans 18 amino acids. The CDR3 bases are TGCGCCAGCAGTCCCTATTACAGCCCCTCTAGCGCTCTCTACGAGCAGTACTTC. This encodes CASSPYYSPSSALYEQYF.

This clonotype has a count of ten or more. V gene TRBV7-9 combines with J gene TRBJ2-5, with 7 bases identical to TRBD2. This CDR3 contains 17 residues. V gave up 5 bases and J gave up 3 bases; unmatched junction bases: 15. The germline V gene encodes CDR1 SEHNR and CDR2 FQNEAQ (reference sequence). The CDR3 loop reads CASSTALSTSLEETQYF. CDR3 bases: TGTGCCAGCAGCACAGCCCTCTCGACTAGCCTCGAAGAGACCCAGTACTTC.

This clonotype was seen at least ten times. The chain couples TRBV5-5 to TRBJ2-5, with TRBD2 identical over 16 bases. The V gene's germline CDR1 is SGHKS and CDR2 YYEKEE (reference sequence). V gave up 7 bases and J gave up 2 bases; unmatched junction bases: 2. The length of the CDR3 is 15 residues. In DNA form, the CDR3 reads TGTGCCAGCGGGGGACTAGCGGGAGGGCAAGAGACCCAGTACTTC. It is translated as CASGGLAGGQETQYF.

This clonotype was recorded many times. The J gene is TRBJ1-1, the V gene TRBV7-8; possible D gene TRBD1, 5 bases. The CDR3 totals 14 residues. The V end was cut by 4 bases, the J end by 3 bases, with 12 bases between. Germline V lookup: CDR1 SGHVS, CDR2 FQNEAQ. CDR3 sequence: CASSSGTRYTEAFF. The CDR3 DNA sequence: TGTGCCAGCAGCTCCGGGACGCGTTACACTGAAGCTTTCTTT.

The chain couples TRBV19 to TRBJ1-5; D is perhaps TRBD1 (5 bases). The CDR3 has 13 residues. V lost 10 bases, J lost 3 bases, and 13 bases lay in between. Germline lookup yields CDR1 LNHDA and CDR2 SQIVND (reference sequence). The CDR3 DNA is TGTGCCACCGGGGGTCCATTCAATCAGCCCCAGCATTTT. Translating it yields CATGGPFNQPQHF.

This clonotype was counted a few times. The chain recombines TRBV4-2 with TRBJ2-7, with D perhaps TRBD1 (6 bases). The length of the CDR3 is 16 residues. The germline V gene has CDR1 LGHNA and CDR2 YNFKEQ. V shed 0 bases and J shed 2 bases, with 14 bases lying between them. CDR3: CASSQDYRQGPYEQYF. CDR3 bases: TGTGCCAGCAGCCAAGATTATCGGCAGGGGCCCTACGAGCAGTACTTC.

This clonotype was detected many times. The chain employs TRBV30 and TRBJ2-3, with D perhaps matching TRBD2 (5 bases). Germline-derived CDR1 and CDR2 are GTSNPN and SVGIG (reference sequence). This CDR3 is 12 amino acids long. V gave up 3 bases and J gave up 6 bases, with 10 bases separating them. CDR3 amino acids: CAWSAGRDTQYF. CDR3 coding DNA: TGTGCCTGGAGCGCGGGCAGGGATACGCAGTATTTT.

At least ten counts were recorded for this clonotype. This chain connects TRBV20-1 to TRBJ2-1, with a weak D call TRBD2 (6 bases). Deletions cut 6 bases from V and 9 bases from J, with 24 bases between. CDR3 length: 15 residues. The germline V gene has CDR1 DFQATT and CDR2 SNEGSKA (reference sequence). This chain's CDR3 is CSAQWGGIRSGEQFF. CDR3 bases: TGCAGTGCCCAGTGGGGCGGGATTCGGTCGGGTGAGCAGTTCTTC.

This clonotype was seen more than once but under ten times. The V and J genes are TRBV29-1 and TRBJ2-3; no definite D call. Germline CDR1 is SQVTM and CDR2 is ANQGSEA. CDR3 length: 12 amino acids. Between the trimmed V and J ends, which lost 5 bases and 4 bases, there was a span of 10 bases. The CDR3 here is CSVQSGADTQYF. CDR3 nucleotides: TGCAGCGTTCAAAGTGGGGCAGATACGCAGTATTTT.

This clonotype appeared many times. CDR3 region: CASSQEWRGQGTEAFF. The DNA for the CDR3 is TGTGCCAGCAGCCAAGAGTGGAGGGGTCAGGGCACTGAAGCTTTCTTT. The V and J genes are TRBV3-1 and TRBJ1-1; TRBD1 might be the D (5 bases). Germline V gives CDR1 LGHDT, CDR2 YNNKEL (reference sequence). Trimming pared 0 bases from V and 4 bases from J, leaving 15 bases between. This CDR3 comprises 16 residues.